These 18 T cell receptor beta chains were all obtained from the same sample, sequenced in a study of OX40 agonist ivuxolimab in advanced cancers. Libraries were built with the immunoSEQ multiplex PCR assay. TCRdb took over this immuneACCESS table, retaining in-frame rearrangements with V and J assigned. Such tables are incomplete; in checked studies, under half of the missing clones stem from an unresolved V gene, and the remainder is unexplained. Here the sample has about 51,000 clones; approximately 91% occur a single time. Roughly 3.5% of the sample comes from the top ten. Here the sequenced sample was CD4+ or CD8+ T cells sorted from blood, taken in a trial of the OX40 agonist ivuxolimab. These TCRs come from an adult with an advanced solid tumor such as melanoma, head and neck, liver or kidney cancer.

This clone is a singleton in its sample. The chain uses TRBV28 and TRBJ1-5; D may be TRBD1 (5 bases). The germline V gene encodes CDR1 MDHEN and CDR2 SYDVKM. The CDR3 consists of 16 residues. V lost 6 bases to trimming and J lost 3 bases, with 18 bases between them. CDR3 sequence reads: CASRSRTVGDNQPQHF. The CDR3 DNA sequence: TGTGCCAGCAGATCCCGAACGGTGGGGGACAATCAGCCCCAGCATTTT.

This chain joins TRBV5-6 and TRBJ1-5; maybe TRBD1 (6 bases). The germline gives CDR1 SGHDT, CDR2 YYEEEE. The CDR3 consists of 16 residues. V lost 2 bases and J lost 6, with 18 bases in between. The CDR3 DNA sequence: TGTGCCAGCAGCTTTCGGCCAGGGGTAGTAGGTCAGCCCCAGCATTTT. This codes for CASSFRPGVVGQPQHF.

The V gene is TRBV13, the J gene TRBJ1-5; 9 positions match TRBD1. The CDR3 sequence is 17 residues long. The germline V gene encodes CDR1 PRHDT and CDR2 FYEKMQ (reference sequence). Unmatched junction bases numbered 5, after V lost 0 bases and J lost 2 bases. This CDR3 reads CASSLGRRTGGNQPQHF. In DNA, the CDR3 is TGTGCCAGCAGCTTAGGCCGGAGGACAGGGGGCAATCAGCCCCAGCATTTT.

This rearrangement joins TRBV2 to TRBJ2-2, with 13 bases lining up with TRBD2. Looked up from germline, CDR1 is SNHLY and CDR2 is FYNNEI. Unmatched junction bases numbered 4, after V lost 6 bases and J lost 6 bases. The CDR3 is made up of 15 amino acids. CDR3 bases: TGTGCCAGCAGACTAGCGGGGGGGCCGTCCGGGGAGCTGTTTTTT. It specifies CASRLAGGPSGELFF.

V is TRBV27 and J is TRBJ2-1; 9 nucleotides agree with TRBD1. Per germline, CDR1 MNHEY and CDR2 SMNVEV (reference sequence). V shed 6 bases and J 9 bases; nucleotides not matched to a gene: 9. This CDR3 spans 14 amino acids. The CDR3 reads CASSNNRGRGEQFF. The DNA of the CDR3 is TGTGCCAGCAGCAATAACAGGGGGCGGGGTGAGCAGTTCTTC.

The chain couples TRBV6-5 to TRBJ2-1, with D possibly TRBD2 on 6 matching bases. In germline, CDR1 is MNHEY, CDR2 SVGAGI. The CDR3 is made up of 15 amino acids. Trimming shortened V by 3 bases and J by 6 bases, and 15 bases separated the two germline ends. The CDR3 DNA is TGTGCCAGCAGTTATTTCGCGGCTAGCGTCAATGAGCAGTTCTTC. It codes for CASSYFAASVNEQFF.

V and J are TRBV10-3 and TRBJ2-7; D may correspond to TRBD1 or TRBD2 (5 bases each). The germline gives CDR1 ENHRY, CDR2 SYGVKD. Trimming removed 11 bases from V and 0 bases from J, with 11 bases in between. CDR3 length: 12 amino acids. The CDR3 DNA reads as TGTGCCTCCGGGGCGGACTCCTACGAGCAGTACTTC. Its translation: CASGADSYEQYF.

This sequence joins TRBV28 and TRBJ2-7, with a tentative D call TRBD2 (6 bases). Deletions cut 1 base from V and 1 base from J, with 14 bases between. This CDR3 comprises 16 residues. Germline V CDR1 and CDR2: MDHEN, SYDVKM. CDR3: CASSLSSRAGSYEQYF. The CDR3 DNA sequence: TGTGCCAGCAGTTTATCGTCCAGAGCGGGTTCCTACGAGCAGTACTTC.

This clone was seen a handful of times. The V and J genes are TRBV6-6 and TRBJ1-3; the D is unclear. Germline CDR1 reads MNHNY; CDR2 reads SVGAGI (reference sequence). The CDR3 contains 10 residues. Trimming took off 6 bases at V and 9 bases at J, with 6 bases between the two ends. The CDR3, as DNA: TGTGCCAGCAGCTCGCGCACCATATATTTT. Translating gives CASSSRTIYF.

This rearrangement joins TRBV13 to TRBJ1-1; 7 bases are shared with TRBD1. Germline V gene sequence: CDR1 PRHDT, CDR2 FYEKMQ (reference sequence). The V gene end was trimmed by 2 bases and the J gene end by 4 bases; junction bases not matched to a gene: 1. The CDR3 totals 13 residues. The CDR3 region is CASSLNRGTEAFF. The CDR3 DNA follows: TGTGCCAGCAGCTTAAACAGGGGCACTGAAGCTTTCTTT.

There are a few counts of this clone. This chain uses TRBV5-5 with TRBJ1-1, with D maybe TRBD1 (5 bases). V lost 4 bases and J lost 3, with 13 bases in between. In germline, CDR1 is SGHKS, CDR2 YYEKEE (reference sequence). The CDR3 contains 14 residues. CDR3 loop: CASSPPGRDTEAFF. CDR3 nucleotides: TGTGCCAGCAGCCCACCGGGACGGGACACTGAAGCTTTCTTT.

Turning to this clone: Sequence at one end of the junction differs from germline and may be a read error. The chain recombines TRBV4-1 with TRBJ2-3, with D possibly matching TRBD2 (5 bases). The CDR3 has 16 amino acids. Germline lookup yields CDR1 MGHRA and CDR2 YSYEKL. The CDR3 bases are TGCGCCGGCAGCCAAGTAGCGAGGATTGGTACAGATACGCAGTATTTT. This gives the protein CAGSQVARIGTDTQYF.

The CDR3 sequence is CAWGRDNSPLHF. As DNA, the CDR3 is TGTGCCTGGGGCAGAGATAATTCACCCCTCCACTTT. The J gene is TRBJ1-6, the V gene TRBV30, with D uncertain. V lost 5 bases and J 5 bases, leaving 7 bases between the germline ends. The CDR3 is made up of 12 amino acids. CDR1 GTSNPN and CDR2 SVGIG come from the germline V gene (reference sequence).

V gene TRBV5-1 combines with J gene TRBJ2-2; D gene unclear. Germline assignment: CDR1 SGHRS and CDR2 YFSETQ. CDR3 length: 16 amino acids. Trimming shortened V by 0 bases and J by 4 bases, and 13 bases separated the two germline ends. The CDR3 DNA is TGCGCCAGCAGCTTGGAGGTTGGCGGATTCACCGGGGAGCTGTTTTTT. It specifies CASSLEVGGFTGELFF.

This chain uses TRBV27 with TRBJ2-5; D not resolved. Germline V gene lookup returns CDR1 MNHEY and CDR2 SMNVEV (reference sequence). Trimming shortened V by 6 bases and J by 0 bases, and 8 bases separated the two germline ends. The CDR3 is 13 amino acids. CDR3: CASSPVDQETQYF. CDR3 sequence (DNA): TGTGCCAGCAGCCCAGTCGACCAAGAGACCCAGTACTTC.

The chain is built from TRBV11-2 and TRBJ2-5, with 11 bases matching TRBD2. The CDR3 contains 19 residues. Trimming removed 5 bases from V and 1 base from J; junction bases left unmatched: 15. CDR1 and CDR2 from the germline V gene are SGHAT and FQNNGV. The CDR3 coding sequence is TGTGCCAGCAGCCGTGGGACTAGCGGCATACCCCAAAGCCAAGAGACCCAGTACTTC. The encoded protein is CASSRGTSGIPQSQETQYF.

V is TRBV9 and J is TRBJ2-3; the match to TRBD2 covers 7 bases. The germline CDR1 and CDR2 sequences are SGDLS and YYNGEE. Trimming cost V 0 bases and J 12 bases; bases outside gene matches: 4. The CDR3 has 12 amino acids. The CDR3 region has the DNA TGTGCCAGCAGCGTAGGGCTAGCGGATCAGTATTTT. Its protein product is CASSVGLADQYF. The full variable domain, completed using reference TRBV9 and TRBJ2-3, is DSGVTQTPKHLITATGQRVTLRCSPRSGDLSVYWYQQSLDQGLQFLIQYYNGEERAKGNILERFSAQQFPDLHSELNLSSLELGDSALYFCASSVGLADQYFGPGTRLTVL.

The chain combines TRBV19 with TRBJ1-1; 7 bases match TRBD1. Trimming took 4 bases from V and 2 from J; bases not matched to a gene: 7. The CDR3 has 15 residues. CDR1 and CDR2 (germline): LNHDA, SQIVND (reference sequence). CDR3 residues: CASSSGDRPNTEAFF. The CDR3 DNA reads as TGTGCCAGTAGTAGTGGGGACAGACCAAACACTGAAGCTTTCTTT.